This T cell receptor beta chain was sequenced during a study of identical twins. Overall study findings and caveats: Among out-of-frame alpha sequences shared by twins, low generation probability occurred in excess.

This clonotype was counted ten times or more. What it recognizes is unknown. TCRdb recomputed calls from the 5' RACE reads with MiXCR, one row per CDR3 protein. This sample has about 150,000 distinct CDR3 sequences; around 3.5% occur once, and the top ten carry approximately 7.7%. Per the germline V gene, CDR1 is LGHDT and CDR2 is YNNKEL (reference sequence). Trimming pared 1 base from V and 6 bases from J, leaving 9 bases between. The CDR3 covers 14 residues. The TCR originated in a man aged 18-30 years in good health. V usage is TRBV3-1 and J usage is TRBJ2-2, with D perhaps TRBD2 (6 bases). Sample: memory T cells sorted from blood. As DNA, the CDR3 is TGTGCCAGCAGCCAAGGGTGGGAGGCCGGGGAGCTGTTTTTT. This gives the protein CASSQGWEAGELFF.